The 27 T cell receptor beta chains given below trace back to one sample, sequenced in a study of vaccination and CD4 T cells after COVID-19. The treatment was: 10-day PBMC culture with coronavirus spike peptide pools or control peptides (ViraFEST assay). Their antigens are not known. Oncomine TCR Beta short-read sequencing was applied to DNA from cultured CD4+ T cells. TCRdb called the PCR reads again in MiXCR, with one record for every CDR3 protein. The data show approximately 25,000 distinct CDR3 sequences, roughly 64% seen once. Sequences were obtained from CD4+ T cells from blood, cultured in vitro. All receptors come from a human donor who had recovered from COVID-19.

CDR3 sequence (DNA): TGTGCCAGCAGTTACGACAGGGGGCAGTCACCCCTCCACTTT. Translating it yields CASSYDRGQSPLHF. The chain uses TRBV7-9 and TRBJ1-6; the match to TRBD1 covers 10 bases. CDR1 is SEHNR and CDR2 is FQNEAQ in the germline V gene (reference sequence). This CDR3 contains 14 residues. Losses at the gene ends were 6 bases for V and 10 bases for J; bases not matched to a gene: 6.

This clonotype showed up just a few times. The chain couples TRBV20-1 to TRBJ1-2; D gene unclear. V lost 6 bases to trimming and J lost 8 bases, with 10 bases between them. This CDR3 region has 10 residues. Looked up from germline, CDR1 is DFQATT and CDR2 is SNEGSKA (reference sequence). The CDR3 bases are TGCAGTGCACACCTAGAGGGCTACACCTTC. Its protein is CSAHLEGYTF.

V usage is TRBV13 and J usage is TRBJ1-3, with TRBD1 identical over 8 bases. CDR3 size: 15 residues. V lost 0 bases to trimming and J lost 4 bases; unmatched junction nucleotides: 2. Germline-derived CDR1 and CDR2 are PRHDT and FYEKMQ (reference sequence). The CDR3 DNA is TGTGCCAGCAGCTTAGGGGACAGGGTGGGAAACACCATATATTTT. Translating it yields CASSLGDRVGNTIYF.

This chain joins TRBV15 and TRBJ2-4, with 13 bases that match TRBD2. V shed 0 bases, J shed 8 bases, and the junction held 4 bases outside the gene matches. The CDR3 has 16 amino acids. The V gene's germline CDR1 is LNHNV and CDR2 YYDKDF (reference sequence). The CDR3 is CATSRDRTSGSYIQYF. CDR3 coding DNA: TGTGCCACCAGCAGAGATAGGACTAGCGGGAGCTACATTCAGTACTTC.

The sample holds a few counts of this clonotype. This chain links TRBV7-2 with TRBJ1-2, with D unresolved. Germline V CDR1 and CDR2: SGHTA, FQGNSA. There are 13 residues in the CDR3. V was pared by 3 bases and J by 0 bases, with 5 bases between. CDR3 residues: CASSFEANYGYTF. Here the CDR3 DNA reads TGTGCCAGCAGCTTCGAAGCTAACTATGGCTACACCTTC. The whole variable domain, remainder taken from reference TRBV7-2 and TRBJ1-2, is GAGVSQSPSNKVTEKGKDVELRCDPISGHTALYWYRQSLGQGLEFLIYFQGNSAPDKSGLPSDRFSAERTGGSVSTLTIQRTQQEDSAVYLCASSFEANYGYTFGSGTRLTVV.

This clonotype came up a few times. The V gene is TRBV7-3, the J gene TRBJ2-3; 7 nucleotides agree with TRBD1. V was pared by 2 bases and J by 13 bases, with 9 bases of the junction left unmatched. CDR3 size: 13 residues. Germline values: CDR1 SGHTA, CDR2 FQGTGA. The CDR3 protein is CASSLGYRDREYF. DNA of the CDR3: TGTGCCAGCAGCTTAGGATACCGGGACAGAGAGTATTTT.

The V gene is TRBV6-1, the J gene TRBJ2-2; D assignment may be TRBD1 or TRBD2 (7 bases each). The CDR3 has 16 residues. Trimming removed 6 bases from V and 3 bases from J, with 17 bases in between. Germline lookup yields CDR1 MNHNS and CDR2 SASEGT. The CDR3 reads CASRAWGGGDTGELFF. The CDR3 DNA sequence: TGTGCCAGCAGAGCGTGGGGAGGGGGCGACACCGGGGAGCTGTTTTTT.

The J gene is TRBJ2-2, the V gene TRBV30; 8 bases agree with TRBD1. The CDR3 totals 11 residues. The trim removed 3 bases at V and 15 bases at J, leaving 6 bases unmatched. Looked up from germline, CDR1 is GTSNPN and CDR2 is SVGIG (reference sequence). This CDR3 reads CAWRRQGLMFF. The CDR3 nucleotides are TGTGCCTGGAGGCGACAGGGGTTGATGTTTTTT. The full variable domain, in which reference TRBV30 and TRBJ2-2 provide the parts outside the CDR3, is SQTIHQWPATLVQPVGSPLSLECTVEGTSNPNLYWYRQAAGRGLQLLFYSVGIGQISSEVPQNLSASRPQDRQFILSSKKLLLSDSGFYLCAWRRQGLMFFGEGSRLTVL.

This clonotype was seen a handful of times. J is TRBJ2-5 and V is TRBV6-5; 9 nucleotides match TRBD2. This CDR3 spans 15 amino acids. Germline assignment: CDR1 MNHEY and CDR2 SVGAGI. Trimming removed 3 bases from V and 4 bases from J; junction bases left unmatched: 6. CDR3 region: CASSYRGREGETQYF. The CDR3 bases are TGTGCCAGCAGTTATCGCGGGAGGGAGGGAGAGACCCAGTACTTC.

The CDR3 spells CASSLALLGVEQYF. The DNA of the CDR3 is TGTGCCAGCAGCTTAGCCCTCCTAGGGGTCGAGCAGTACTTC. The chain uses TRBV7-8 and TRBJ2-7, with D perhaps TRBD1 (5 bases). Trimming stripped 0 bases from V and 6 bases from J, with 12 bases between. This CDR3 region has 14 residues. Germline lookup yields CDR1 SGHVS and CDR2 FQNEAQ.

V and J are TRBV19 and TRBJ1-5, with 8 bases fitting TRBD1. The CDR3 is 11 residues long. Germline trimming cut 7 bases from V and 15 bases from J; bases unmatched to any gene: 8. In germline, CDR1 is LNHDA, CDR2 SQIVND (reference sequence). DNA of the CDR3: TGTGCCAGTATGTCGGGACAGGCCCGGCATTTT. Translation gives CASMSGQARHF.

The chain couples TRBV7-2 to TRBJ1-5; D is unclear. Trimming took 7 bases from V and 7 from J, leaving 14 bases between them. Germline loops: CDR1 SGHTA, CDR2 FQGNSA. The CDR3 consists of 13 residues. The CDR3 nucleotides read TGTGCCAGCACCCCGGGCGGGCGACAGCCCCAGCATTTT. It specifies CASTPGGRQPQHF.

This clonotype was found a few times. This chain connects TRBV27 to TRBJ1-3; D is unresolved. The germline V gene has CDR1 MNHEY and CDR2 SMNVEV (reference sequence). The CDR3 contains 16 residues. Trimming shortened V by 2 bases and J by 7 bases, and 18 bases separated the two germline ends. The CDR3 bases are TGTGCCAGCAGTTTAAGAGGGCCGACCGCCGGGAACACCATATATTTT. It encodes CASSLRGPTAGNTIYF.

This clonotype was detected once. The CDR3 coding sequence is TGCAGTGCTAGAACAAACAGGGGTTCCTACGAGCAGTACTTC. Protein: CSARTNRGSYEQYF. This chain uses TRBV20-1 with TRBJ2-7; 7 bases match TRBD1. The CDR3 loop spans 14 amino acids. J lost 1 base, V lost 2 bases, and 5 bases had no gene match. Germline V gene data show CDR1 as DFQATT and CDR2 as SNEGSKA (reference sequence).

This clonotype was recorded a few times. V usage is TRBV27 and J usage is TRBJ1-1; 7 bases fit TRBD1. The V gene's germline CDR1 is MNHEY and CDR2 SMNVEV (reference sequence). V gave up 6 bases and J gave up 3 bases; unmatched junction bases: 13. The CDR3 covers 16 residues. The CDR3 coding sequence is TGTGCCAGCAGACCAGGCGGGACAGCTCTATACACTGAAGCTTTCTTT. Translation gives CASRPGGTALYTEAFF.

V gene TRBV30 combines with J gene TRBJ2-7, with TRBD1 matching over 8 bases. There are 15 residues in the CDR3. The V gene's germline CDR1 is GTSNPN and CDR2 SVGIG (reference sequence). V gave up 3 bases and J gave up 4 bases; unmatched junction bases: 11. Written as DNA, the CDR3 is TGTGCCTGGAGAGGCCTGCGGGGACAGGATTACGAGCAGTACTTC. Translated, it gives CAWRGLRGQDYEQYF.

The V and J genes are TRBV6-5 and TRBJ1-2; D call uncertain. V was cut by 0 bases and J by 8 bases, with 13 bases left in between. Germline CDR1 is MNHEY and CDR2 is SVGAGI. The CDR3 spans 14 residues. As DNA, the CDR3 is TGTGCCAGCAGTTACTCGATTTCTTTCCGGGGCTACACCTTC. Protein: CASSYSISFRGYTF.

The chain has TRBV30 and TRBJ1-1; 7 nucleotides agree with TRBD1. J gave up 4 bases and V 0 bases, and 5 bases lay outside the gene matches. From germline, CDR1 is GTSNPN and CDR2 SVGIG (reference sequence). CDR3 length: 14 residues. The CDR3 sequence is CAWSVHRGSTEAFF. The CDR3 DNA reads as TGTGCCTGGAGTGTACACAGGGGCAGCACTGAAGCTTTCTTT. The whole variable domain, filled in from reference TRBV30 and TRBJ1-1, reads SQTIHQWPATLVQPVGSPLSLECTVEGTSNPNLYWYRQAAGRGLQLLFYSVGIGQISSEVPQNLSASRPQDRQFILSSKKLLLSDSGFYLCAWSVHRGSTEAFFGQGTRLTVV.

This clonotype was seen a few times. The rearrangement links TRBV7-8 to TRBJ1-1; D remains ambiguous. The CDR3 loop spans 14 amino acids. Germline loops: CDR1 SGHVS, CDR2 FQNEAQ. Between the trimmed V and J ends, which lost 3 bases and 4 bases, there was a span of 12 bases. The CDR3 bases are TGTGCCAGCAGCTTTTCGACCCCGACCACTGAAGCTTTCTTT. It specifies CASSFSTPTTEAFF.

The rearrangement joins TRBV20-1 to TRBJ2-3; 10 positions agree with TRBD1. V lost 6 bases to trimming and J lost 6 bases; unmatched junction nucleotides: 6. This CDR3 is 13 amino acids long. Per the germline V gene, CDR1 is DFQATT and CDR2 is SNEGSKA (reference sequence). CDR3 nucleotide sequence: TGCAGTGCCGCGGGACAGGGGATGGATACGCAGTATTTT. Protein sequence: CSAAGQGMDTQYF.

This chain joins TRBV11-1 and TRBJ1-4, with D perhaps TRBD1 (6 bases). Germline V CDR1 and CDR2: SGHAT, FQDESV (reference sequence). The CDR3 is 12 amino acids. Trimming removed 5 bases from V and 13 bases from J, with 14 bases in between. This CDR3 is CASSQDSFRLFF. In DNA, the CDR3 is TGTGCCAGCAGCCAGGACAGTTTTCGACTGTTTTTT. The full variable domain, its missing parts supplied by reference TRBV11-1 and TRBJ1-4, is EAEVAQSPRYKITEKSQAVAFWCDPISGHATLYWYRQILGQGPELLVQFQDESVVDDSQLPKDRFSAERLKGVDSTLKIQPAELGDSAMYLCASSQDSFRLFFGSGTQLSVL.

CDR3 sequence: CASSPGPRGGYGYTF. For the CDR3, the DNA is TGTGCCAGCAGCCCGGGACCCCGGGGTGGCTATGGCTACACCTTC. This chain links TRBV12-3 or TRBV12-4 with TRBJ1-2; D perhaps matches TRBD1 (5 bases). This CDR3 spans 15 amino acids. Trimming removed 6 bases at V and 4 bases at J, with 18 bases between.

A few counts support this clonotype. The chain couples TRBV19 to TRBJ1-2, with D uncertain. This CDR3 spans 14 amino acids. CDR1 is LNHDA and CDR2 is SQIVND in the germline V gene (reference sequence). V was shortened by 3 bases and J by 3 bases, with 11 bases between the two germline ends. CDR3 sequence (DNA): TGTGCCAGTAGTATGAAGGGTTATGACTATGGCTACACCTTC. Translation: CASSMKGYDYGYTF. The variable domain in full, completed from reference TRBV19 and TRBJ1-2, reads DGGITQSPKYLFRKEGQNVTLSCEQNLNHDAMYWYRQDPGQGLRLIYYSQIVNDFQKGDIAEGYSVSREKKESFPLTVTSAQKNPTAFYLCASSMKGYDYGYTFGSGTRLTVV.

V usage is TRBV6-2 or TRBV6-3 and J usage is TRBJ1-5, with D hard to call. Trimming took 7 bases from V and 0 from J, leaving 4 bases between them. Germline assignment: CDR1 MNHEY and CDR2 SVGEGT. CDR3 size: 12 residues. The CDR3 protein is CASKYSNQPQHF. The DNA of the CDR3 is TGTGCCAGCAAATATAGCAATCAGCCCCAGCATTTT.

The chain has TRBV29-1 and TRBJ1-1; a possible D gene is TRBD1 (6 bases). The CDR3 sequence is 14 residues long. Trimming left V 7 bases short and J 2 bases short, with 17 bases between. In germline, CDR1 is SQVTM, CDR2 ANQGSEA. The CDR3 sequence is CSAEQGRQNTEAFF. The CDR3 coding sequence is TGCAGCGCCGAACAGGGACGCCAAAACACTGAAGCTTTCTTT.

This chain uses TRBV12-3 or TRBV12-4 with TRBJ1-2; no clear D. Trimming took 2 bases from V and 0 from J, leaving 7 bases between them. CDR3 length: 14 amino acids. The CDR3 region has the DNA TGTGCCAGCAGTTTAATTGGAGCTAACTATGGCTACACCTTC. The encoded protein is CASSLIGANYGYTF.

This chain connects TRBV7-2 to TRBJ1-6; D remains ambiguous. Looked up from germline, CDR1 is SGHTA and CDR2 is FQGNSA. The CDR3 contains 13 residues. Trimming shortened V by 5 bases and J by 10 bases, and 12 bases separated the two germline ends. CDR3 DNA sequence: TGTGCCAGCAGCCAAAGCATAGGATCACCCCTCCACTTT. This encodes CASSQSIGSPLHF. Filled out from reference TRBV7-2 and TRBJ1-6, the complete variable domain reads GAGVSQSPSNKVTEKGKDVELRCDPISGHTALYWYRQSLGQGLEFLIYFQGNSAPDKSGLPSDRFSAERTGGSVSTLTIQRTQQEDSAVYLCASSQSIGSPLHFGNGTRLTVT.